Following are 5 T cell receptor beta chains from one sample sequenced in a study of T cell responses to AZD1222 COVID-19 vaccine. Profiling relied on immunoSEQ multiplex PCR, and the TCRdb table lists in-frame clones only, not all of them. The sample shows roughly 97,000 clones, roughly 88% of them seen only once. The sample consisted of peripheral blood, taken on day 0 of AZD1222 vaccination. These TCRs come from an adult in good health.

This chain joins TRBV14 and TRBJ2-1; D is unclear. The CDR3 has 13 amino acids. With 3 bases removed from V and 6 bases from J, the gap between germline ends came to 9 bases. Germline loops: CDR1 SGHDN, CDR2 FVKESK. The CDR3 region has the DNA TGTGCCAGCAGCCATGCTGGCGGCAATGAGCAGTTCTTC. Encoded protein: CASSHAGGNEQFF.

CDR3 protein: CASRTTGQPSGANVLTF. The CDR3 DNA reads TGTGCCAGTAGGACCACGGGACAACCTTCTGGGGCCAACGTCCTGACTTTC. This sequence joins TRBV19 and TRBJ2-6; TRBD1 might be the D (6 bases). The germline V and J ends were trimmed by 6 bases and 1 base, with 16 bases remaining between them. Germline V gene sequence: CDR1 LNHDA, CDR2 SQIVND (reference sequence). This CDR3 comprises 17 residues.

This clone was observed a handful of times. The J gene is TRBJ1-5, the V gene TRBV28; no firm D call. V was trimmed by 1 base and J by 7 bases, leaving 5 bases between them. From germline, CDR1 is MDHEN and CDR2 SYDVKM. This CDR3 spans 12 amino acids. The chain's CDR3 is CASSLFGQPQHF. Written as DNA, the CDR3 is TGTGCCAGCAGTTTATTCGGCCAGCCCCAGCATTTT.

The rearrangement joins TRBV7-9 to TRBJ2-7, with D tentatively TRBD2 (5 bases). Trimming left V 5 bases short and J 3 bases short, with 14 bases between. The CDR3 spans 14 residues. Germline assignment: CDR1 SEHNR and CDR2 FQNEAQ (reference sequence). The CDR3 protein is CASSPREGSYEQYF. In DNA, the CDR3 is TGTGCCAGCAGCCCGAGGGAAGGGAGCTACGAGCAGTACTTC. The full variable domain, its missing parts supplied by reference TRBV7-9 and TRBJ2-7, is DTGVSQNPRHKITKRGQNVTFRCDPISEHNRLYWYRQTLGQGPEFLTYFQNEAQLEKSRLLSDRFSAERPKGSFSTLEIQRTEQGDSAMYLCASSPREGSYEQYFGPGTRLTVT.

V is TRBV5-1 and J is TRBJ1-1; D not certain. CDR3 length: 13 amino acids. V lost 6 bases to trimming and J lost 3 bases, with 12 bases between them. Germline V gene lookup returns CDR1 SGHRS and CDR2 YFSETQ. This CDR3 is CASKTAEHTEAFF. The DNA for the CDR3 is TGCGCCAGCAAAACGGCAGAGCACACTGAAGCTTTCTTT.